One and the same sample provided the 12 T cell receptor beta chains below, sequenced in a study of Graves' ophthalmopathy and Graves' hyperthyroidism. Amplifying from RNA transcripts, the study obtained TCR beta CDR3 regions. The library came from an HTBI-primed first-round RT-PCR and a second-round multiplex PCR. TCRdb fed the multiplex PCR reads into MiXCR, producing one record per CDR3 protein. The table records tens of thousands of distinct CDR3 sequences, approximately 48% of them present only once. Sequenced input: peripheral blood. The receptor source for this set is an adult woman with stable Graves' hyperthyroidism.

This chain connects TRBV20-1 to TRBJ1-1, with D unclear. V gave up 2 bases and J gave up 0 bases, with 4 bases separating them. Per the germline V gene, CDR1 is DFQATT and CDR2 is SNEGSKA (reference sequence). The CDR3 has 12 residues. The CDR3 reads CSARRMNTEAFF. The CDR3 DNA reads as TGCAGTGCTAGACGAATGAACACTGAAGCTTTCTTT.

This sequence joins TRBV6-5 and TRBJ2-2; D could derive from TRBD1 or TRBD2 (5 bases each). V was cut by 4 bases and J by 8 bases, with 20 bases left in between. Germline CDR1 reads MNHEY; CDR2 reads SVGAGI. The CDR3 totals 16 residues. The CDR3 coding sequence is TGTGCCAGCAGTTTATCCCAGGGACCATCGGAGGGGGAGCTGTTTTTT. Amino acids: CASSLSQGPSEGELFF.

This clonotype was found many times. The rearrangement links TRBV11-3 to TRBJ2-1, with D tentatively TRBD1 (5 bases). The V gene lost 4 bases and the J gene lost 9 bases, with 13 bases spanning the gap. The CDR3 runs 13 residues. From germline, CDR1 is SGHNT and CDR2 YENEEA. CDR3 loop: CASSSRQTGEQFF. CDR3 DNA: TGTGCCAGCAGCTCCCGCCAAACAGGTGAGCAGTTCTTC.

The chain recombines TRBV29-1 with TRBJ2-5; D call uncertain. CDR3 length: 13 amino acids. Germline-derived CDR1 and CDR2 are SQVTM and ANQGSEA. V was clipped by 1 base and J by 2 bases, with 8 bases between them. CDR3 in DNA: TGCAGCGTTGAAGCCCATTTACAAGAGACCCAGTACTTC. This gives the protein CSVEAHLQETQYF.

This clonotype is labeled as medium-sized. The chain uses TRBV19 and TRBJ1-2; TRBD1 is a possible D gene (5 bases). Germline CDR1 is LNHDA and CDR2 is SQIVND (reference sequence). Trimming shortened V by 3 bases and J by 4 bases, and 12 bases separated the two germline ends. This CDR3 contains 14 residues. CDR3 sequence reads: CASSIGASSYGYTF. CDR3 in DNA: TGTGCCAGTAGTATCGGGGCGAGCAGCTATGGCTACACCTTC. Together with reference TRBV19 and TRBJ1-2, the CDR3 gives the full variable domain: DGGITQSPKYLFRKEGQNVTLSCEQNLNHDAMYWYRQDPGQGLRLIYYSQIVNDFQKGDIAEGYSVSREKKESFPLTVTSAQKNPTAFYLCASSIGASSYGYTFGSGTRLTVV.

This chain joins TRBV4-2 and TRBJ1-5, with D tentatively TRBD1 (6 bases). Per germline, CDR1 LGHNA and CDR2 YNFKEQ. The CDR3 sequence is 16 residues long. Trimming pared 4 bases from V and 7 bases from J, leaving 20 bases between. CDR3 protein: CASSLTGRGPGQPQHF. CDR3 nucleotides: TGTGCCAGCAGCCTAACAGGGAGGGGCCCCGGACAGCCCCAGCATTTT.

As regards this clonotype: The CDR3 end shows no conserved phenylalanine or tryptophan, and so a read error is likely. The DNA is left out, because the CDR3 cannot be placed on it with certainty; the CDR3 is given as TCRdb lists it. The rearrangement uses TRBV5-6 and TRBJ1-4; TRBD1, the table's D call, lacks a check against the DNA. The CDR3 numbers 10 amino acids, ends counted. The germline gives CDR1 SGHDT, CDR2 YYEEEE. CDR3 protein: CASSLAGAYY.

The chain combines TRBV6-1 with TRBJ2-4, with 9 nucleotides matching TRBD1. J gave up 5 bases and V 3 bases, and 11 bases lay outside the gene matches. The CDR3 runs to 17 residues. The germline CDR1 and CDR2 sequences are MNHNS and SASEGT. The CDR3 bases are TGTGCCAGCAGTGAGACAGGGGGATCCGGATGCGAAAACATTCAGTACTTC. Protein product: CASSETGGSGCENIQYF.

Of note for this clonotype: The final CDR3 position lacks the conserved phenylalanine or tryptophan, pointing to a likely read error. The V and J genes are TRBV4-2 and TRBJ2-3; 7 nucleotides align to TRBD1. The V gene's germline CDR1 is LGHNA and CDR2 YNFKEQ. This CDR3 is built from 15 residues. CDR3 nucleotides: TGTGCCAGCAGCGCCTGGACAGGTGGCAGAGATATGCAGTATTGT. As protein: CASSAWTGGRDMQYC.

This clonotype has a count of ten or more. The chain employs TRBV28 and TRBJ1-1; tentative D call: TRBD1 (5 bases). CDR3 size: 11 residues. The germline V and J ends were trimmed by 6 bases and 9 bases, with 11 bases remaining between them. Germline V CDR1 and CDR2: MDHEN, SYDVKM. The CDR3 DNA reads as TGTGCCAGCAGGGTGGGGCAGAAAGCTTTCTTT. The encoded protein is CASRVGQKAFF. Full variable domain (missing parts from reference TRBV28 and TRBJ1-1): DVKVTQSSRYLVKRTGEKVFLECVQDMDHENMFWYRQDPGLGLRLIYFSYDVKMKEKGDIPEGYSVSREKKERFSLILESASTNQTSMYLCASRVGQKAFFGQGTRLTVV.

The chain couples TRBV10-3 to TRBJ1-1; perhaps TRBD1 as D (5 bases). V shed 3 bases and J shed 2 bases, with 19 bases lying between them. CDR3 length: 17 amino acids. Germline V gene sequence: CDR1 ENHRY, CDR2 SYGVKD. Here the CDR3 reads CAISDPDSQVINTEAFF. CDR3 coding DNA: TGTGCCATCAGTGACCCCGACAGCCAAGTCATCAACACTGAAGCTTTCTTT.

Ten or more counts support this clonotype. The rearrangement joins TRBV4-1 to TRBJ1-4, with 8 bases lining up with TRBD1. J gave up 8 bases and V 4 bases, and 12 bases lay outside the gene matches. CDR1 MGHRA and CDR2 YSYEKL come from the germline V gene. CDR3 size: 16 residues. DNA of the CDR3: TGCGCCAGCAGCCGTATCTCCGGGACAGGAGACGAAAAACTGTTTTTT. It specifies CASSRISGTGDEKLFF.